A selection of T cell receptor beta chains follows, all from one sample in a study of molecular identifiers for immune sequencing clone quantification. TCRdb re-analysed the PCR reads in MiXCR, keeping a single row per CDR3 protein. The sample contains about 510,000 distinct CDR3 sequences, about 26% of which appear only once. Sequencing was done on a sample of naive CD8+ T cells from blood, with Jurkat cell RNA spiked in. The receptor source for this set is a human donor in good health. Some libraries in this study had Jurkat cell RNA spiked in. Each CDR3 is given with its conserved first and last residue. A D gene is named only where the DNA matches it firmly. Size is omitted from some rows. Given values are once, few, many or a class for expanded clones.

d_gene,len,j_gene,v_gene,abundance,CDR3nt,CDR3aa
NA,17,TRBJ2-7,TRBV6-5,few,TGTGCCAGCAGTTACTCGAAGGCAGGACAAAGATCCTACGAGCAGTACTTC,CASSYSKAGQRSYEQYF
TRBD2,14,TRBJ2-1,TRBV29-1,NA,TGCGGCGTTGAAGAGGGACTAGCGCGGAATGAGCAGTTCTTC,CGVEEGLARNEQFF
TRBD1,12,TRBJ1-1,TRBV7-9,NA,TGTGCCAGCAGCCCCGTACAGGGGTGGGCTTTCTTT,CASSPVQGWAFF
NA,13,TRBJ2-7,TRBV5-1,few,TGCGCCAGCAGCTTTAACGGAAAGTACGAGCAGTACTTC,CASSFNGKYEQYF
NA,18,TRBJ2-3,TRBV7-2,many,TGTGCCAGCAGCTCATCCCTGGCCAGGGAGTTTGTCACAGATACGCAGTATTTT,CASSSSLAREFVTDTQYF
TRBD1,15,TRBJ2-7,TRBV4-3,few,TGCGCCAGCAGCCCAGGACAGGCGGACTCCTACGAGCAGTACTTC,CASSPGQADSYEQYF
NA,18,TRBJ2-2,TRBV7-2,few,TGTGCCAGCAGCTTAGCTCCGTTACAGGGAATGGTCACCGGGGAGCTGTTTTTT,CASSLAPLQGMVTGELFF
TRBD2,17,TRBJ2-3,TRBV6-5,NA,TGTGCCAGCACCAACCCGGGGGGGCCAGATAACACAGATACGCAGTATTTT,CASTNPGGPDNTDTQYF
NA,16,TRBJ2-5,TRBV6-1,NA,TGTGCCAGCAGTGAAGAGTTTAGCGGATTTTTAGAGACCCAGTACTTC,CASSEEFSGFLETQYF
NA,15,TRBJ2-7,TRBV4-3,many,TGCGCCAGCAGCCAAGATCGGGGGCGCATCTACGAGCAGTACTTC,CASSQDRGRIYEQYF
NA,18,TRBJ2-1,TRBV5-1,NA,TGCGCCAGCAGCTCTCCACCCTCCGACGGCGGCTCCTACAATGAGCAGTTCTTC,CASSSPPSDGGSYNEQFF
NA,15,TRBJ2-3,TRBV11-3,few,TGTGCCAGCAGCTTGAGGGGGGGGCCATCAGATACGCAGTATTTT,CASSLRGGPSDTQYF
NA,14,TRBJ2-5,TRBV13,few,TGTGCCAGCAGCTACCGACAGGACGAAGAGACCCAGTACTTC,CASSYRQDEETQYF
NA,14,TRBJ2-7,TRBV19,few,TGTGCCAGTAGTATAGTCGCCATCATCGGCGAGCAGTACTTC,CASSIVAIIGEQYF
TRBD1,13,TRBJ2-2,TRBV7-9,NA,TGTGCCAGCAGTCAAACAGGGGCCGGGGAGCTGTTTTTT,CASSQTGAGELFF
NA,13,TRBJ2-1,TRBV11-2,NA,TGTGCCAGCAGCTTAAGGTTTAGCGATGAGCAGTTCTTC,CASSLRFSDEQFF
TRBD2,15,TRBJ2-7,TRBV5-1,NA,TGCGCCAGCAGCTTCTTTGGCGGGACTACCTACGAGCAGTACTTC,CASSFFGGTTYEQYF